This TCR beta chain was identified during a study of cytomegalovirus exposure and HLA in healthy donors. This CDR3 is built from 15 residues. Germline V gene sequence: CDR1 KGHSH, CDR2 LQKENI. The V end lost 0 bases, the J end lost 8 bases, and 13 bases lay between the germline ends. Note on this clone: Antigen specificity is unknown.

Broader study findings: An analysis done earlier found most TCR beta V segments productive about 87% or about 30% of the time. In a later analysis, TCR beta V- and J-gene trimming showed a link to a missense DCLRE1C variant.

At sampling all donors were nominally healthy, likely with unrecorded immune exposures. PCR was performed using 60 Vbeta and 13 Jbeta primers. Profiling relied on immunoSEQ multiplex PCR, and the TCRdb table lists in-frame clones only, not all of them. This table holds about 90,000 clones, around three quarters found once. This chain links TRBV18 with TRBJ1-4, with D maybe TRBD1 (6 bases). The TCR comes from a woman in her thirties or forties in good health and CMV-seropositive. The sample consisted of PBMCs. Written as DNA, the CDR3 is TGTGCCAGCTCACCACCGGGCGCAGGGGAGGAAAAACTGTTTTTT. Protein: CASSPPGAGEEKLFF.